Each of the 30 T cell receptor beta chains below was sequenced from the same sample in a study of radiotherapy plus CTLA-4 blockade in lung cancer. Profiling relied on immunoSEQ multiplex PCR, and the TCRdb table lists in-frame clones only, not all of them. Of roughly 32,000 clones in the sample, roughly three quarters were seen once. This material consisted of peripheral blood, taken from a patient treated with radiotherapy plus ipilimumab. The receptors shown here come from a human donor with non-small cell lung cancer that progressed on radiotherapy plus ipilimumab.

This chain links TRBV28 with TRBJ1-2, with TRBD1 matching 8 bases. CDR3 length equals 11 residues. CDR1 and CDR2 from the germline V gene are MDHEN and SYDVKM. Trimming took 6 bases from V and 8 from J; bases not matched to a gene: 2. CDR3 in amino acids: CASSDRGGYTF. The CDR3 coding sequence is TGTGCCAGCAGCGACAGGGGAGGCTACACCTTC.

V is TRBV20-1 and J is TRBJ1-1, with unresolved D. This CDR3 region has 11 residues. Trimming took 4 bases from V and 3 from J, leaving 6 bases between them. Germline V gene sequence: CDR1 DFQATT, CDR2 SNEGSKA (reference sequence). The CDR3 sequence is CSAITYTEAFF. CDR3 coding DNA: TGCAGTGCTATCACCTACACTGAAGCTTTCTTT.

V and J are TRBV14 and TRBJ1-2; D may be TRBD1 (5 bases). Trimming removed 4 bases at V and 8 bases at J, with 17 bases between. The germline CDR1 and CDR2 sequences are SGHDN and FVKESK. There are 14 residues in the CDR3. The CDR3 DNA is TGTGCCAGCAGCCCACGGGGGGGATTGAAAGGCTACACCTTC. As protein: CASSPRGGLKGYTF.

The chain recombines TRBV7-6 with TRBJ2-1; 10 positions agree with TRBD2. V lost 1 base, J lost 7 bases, and 4 bases stayed unmatched. This CDR3 is 15 amino acids long. CDR1 and CDR2 (germline): SGHVS, FNYEAQ. In DNA, the CDR3 is TGTGCCAGCAGCTTAGGTAGCGGGGGGCAAAATGAGCAGTTCTTC. Protein product: CASSLGSGGQNEQFF.

The CDR3 here is CATSSDLLGNGVEAFF. CDR3 DNA: TGTGCCACCAGCAGCGATTTGTTGGGCAACGGGGTTGAAGCTTTCTTT. The chain employs TRBV15 and TRBJ1-1; D not resolved. The ends were cut back, 3 bases at V and 7 bases at J, with 21 bases in the middle. Germline V gene data show CDR1 as LNHNV and CDR2 as YYDKDF (reference sequence). The CDR3 extends over 16 amino acids.

V is TRBV7-9 and J is TRBJ2-2; 7 positions agree with TRBD1. The CDR3 sequence is 15 residues long. CDR1 is SEHNR, CDR2 FQNEAQ, per germline (reference sequence). V shed 5 bases and J 2 bases; nucleotides not matched to a gene: 5. This CDR3 is CASSLGTVNTGELFF. The CDR3 DNA reads as TGTGCCAGCAGCCTCGGGACAGTAAACACCGGGGAGCTGTTTTTT.

The gene calls are TRBV5-1 and TRBJ2-7; 8 bases are a match to TRBD1. J gave up 6 bases and V 4 bases, and 9 bases lay outside the gene matches. Germline values: CDR1 SGHRS, CDR2 YFSETQ. CDR3 length: 14 amino acids. The CDR3 region is CASSATGGSLEQYF. DNA for the CDR3: TGCGCCAGCAGCGCCACAGGGGGTTCGCTCGAGCAGTACTTC.

The chain links TRBV29-1 to TRBJ1-1; D remains ambiguous. CDR1 is SQVTM, CDR2 ANQGSEA, per germline. The V and J ends lost 5 bases and 0 bases respectively, with 10 bases between them. CDR3 length equals 13 residues. CDR3 in amino acids: CSVSPGMNTEAFF. The CDR3 DNA sequence: TGCAGCGTTTCTCCGGGCATGAACACTGAAGCTTTCTTT.

The gene calls are TRBV27 and TRBJ2-7; 9 nucleotides agree with TRBD1. The CDR3 extends over 13 amino acids. In germline, CDR1 is MNHEY, CDR2 SMNVEV (reference sequence). V shed 3 bases, J shed 8 bases, and the junction held 5 bases outside the gene matches. The CDR3 here is CASSFPNRGQQYF. CDR3 bases: TGTGCCAGCAGTTTCCCAAACAGGGGGCAGCAGTACTTC.

The V and J genes are TRBV2 and TRBJ2-5, with unresolved D. Trimming stripped 6 bases from V and 3 bases from J, with 23 bases between. CDR3 length: 17 amino acids. Germline V gives CDR1 SNHLY, CDR2 FYNNEI. CDR3 residues: CASSGPLEVGWEETQYF. The DNA of the CDR3 is TGTGCCAGCAGCGGACCCCTCGAAGTGGGGTGGGAAGAGACCCAGTACTTC.

CDR3 amino acids: CASSTPDRAYNEQFF. Written as DNA, the CDR3 is TGTGCCAGCAGCACCCCGGACAGGGCCTACAATGAGCAGTTCTTC. The chain has TRBV7-2 and TRBJ2-1, with TRBD1 identical over 8 bases. The CDR3 extends over 15 amino acids. Germline CDR1 reads SGHTA; CDR2 reads FQGNSA. J gave up 2 bases and V 5 bases, and 5 bases lay outside the gene matches. Looking up the rest from reference TRBV7-2 and TRBJ2-1 gives the full variable domain: GAGVSQSPSNKVTEKGKDVELRCDPISGHTALYWYRQSLGQGLEFLIYFQGNSAPDKSGLPSDRFSAERTGGSVSTLTIQRTQQEDSAVYLCASSTPDRAYNEQFFGPGTRLTVL.

The chain couples TRBV28 to TRBJ1-2, with 12 bases aligning to TRBD1. Losses at the gene ends were 4 bases for V and 6 bases for J; bases not matched to a gene: 6. CDR1 and CDR2 from the germline V gene are MDHEN and SYDVKM. The CDR3 has 15 residues. The CDR3 DNA reads as TGTGCCAGCAGTTCCGGGACAGGGGGCGTCCATGGCTACACCTTC. Translating gives CASSSGTGGVHGYTF.

V usage is TRBV11-2 and J usage is TRBJ2-1, with TRBD2 matching over 11 bases. This CDR3 contains 13 residues. CDR1 SGHAT and CDR2 FQNNGV come from the germline V gene. Germline trimming cut 2 bases from V and 10 bases from J; bases unmatched to any gene: 1. CDR3 sequence (DNA): TGTGCCAGCAGCTTACTAGCGGGAGGCGAGCAGTTCTTC. This gives the protein CASSLLAGGEQFF.

As concerns this clone: One end of the junction does not line up with germline, which may come from a read error. This sample also contains other DNA sequences that code for the same CDR3. The chain joins TRBV28 to TRBJ1-5, with a tentative D call TRBD1 (6 bases). In germline, CDR1 is MDHEN, CDR2 SYDVKM. The CDR3 spans 14 residues. For the CDR3, the DNA is TGCGCCAGCAGTCCCCGGACAGAGACTACGACCCAGCATTTT. Translation: CASSPRTETTTQHF.

This clone occurred once. CDR3 amino acids: CASQLAGVLNEQFF. The CDR3, as DNA: TGTGCCAGTCAACTAGCGGGAGTATTGAATGAGCAGTTCTTC. This chain connects TRBV28 to TRBJ2-1, with 11 bases aligning to TRBD2. V lost 9 bases to trimming and J lost 7 bases; unmatched junction nucleotides: 8. The CDR3 spans 14 residues. Germline assignment: CDR1 MDHEN and CDR2 SYDVKM.

The gene calls are TRBV15 and TRBJ2-1; 9 positions match TRBD2. This CDR3 comprises 17 residues. J was trimmed by 7 bases and V by 0 bases; bases with no gene match: 10. Germline V gene lookup returns CDR1 LNHNV and CDR2 YYDKDF (reference sequence). This chain's CDR3 is CATSRDSGLAGINEQFF. The DNA for the CDR3 is TGTGCCACCAGCAGAGATTCGGGGCTAGCGGGGATAAATGAGCAGTTCTTC.

V usage is TRBV9 and J usage is TRBJ2-7; 9 nucleotides match TRBD1. Unmatched junction bases numbered 10, after V lost 4 bases and J lost 5 bases. The CDR3 runs 15 residues. Germline CDR1 is SGDLS and CDR2 is YYNGEE. CDR3 nucleotides: TGTGCCAGCAGCCTCATGGGGACAGGGATCGACGAGCAGTACTTC. Protein: CASSLMGTGIDEQYF. Full variable domain (rest looked up from reference TRBV9 and TRBJ2-7): DSGVTQTPKHLITATGQRVTLRCSPRSGDLSVYWYQQSLDQGLQFLIQYYNGEERAKGNILERFSAQQFPDLHSELNLSSLELGDSALYFCASSLMGTGIDEQYFGPGTRLTVT.

The rearrangement joins TRBV4-2 to TRBJ1-2, with D possibly TRBD1 on 5 matching bases. V was cut by 0 bases and J by 4 bases, with 15 bases left in between. Germline V gives CDR1 LGHNA, CDR2 YNFKEQ. The CDR3 length is 16 residues. The CDR3 is CASSQDYFQGGYGYTF. For the CDR3, the DNA is TGTGCCAGCAGCCAAGATTATTTTCAGGGCGGCTATGGCTACACCTTC.

The J gene is TRBJ1-4, the V gene TRBV4-1; D might be TRBD1 (6 bases). The length of the CDR3 is 16 residues. With 1 base removed from V and 7 bases from J, the gap between germline ends came to 16 bases. Germline CDR1 and CDR2: MGHRA and YSYEKL. The CDR3 DNA sequence: TGCGCCAGCAGCCAAGGAGGGGGACAAGCGGGTGAAAAACTGTTTTTT. Protein product: CASSQGGGQAGEKLFF.

The genes are TRBV25-1 and TRBJ1-6, with D perhaps TRBD1 (6 bases). Trimming pared 5 bases from V and 7 bases from J, leaving 15 bases between. The germline CDR1 and CDR2 sequences are MGHDK and SYGVNS. The CDR3 length is 15 residues. The chain's CDR3 is CASSFGTLQNSPLHF. In DNA, the CDR3 is TGTGCCAGCAGTTTTGGGACACTCCAAAATTCACCCCTCCACTTT.

V and J are TRBV7-9 and TRBJ1-1; 7 positions agree with TRBD1. Trimming took 3 bases from V and 5 from J; bases not matched to a gene: 6. The germline V gene has CDR1 SEHNR and CDR2 FQNEAQ (reference sequence). This CDR3 has 14 amino acids. CDR3 sequence reads: CASSLNRGETEAFF. CDR3 in DNA: TGTGCCAGCAGCTTGAACAGGGGTGAGACTGAAGCTTTCTTT.

The CDR3 reads CASSMGRTENYEQYF. The CDR3 DNA follows: TGTGCCAGCTCTATGGGACGGACCGAGAACTACGAGCAGTACTTC. The chain links TRBV18 to TRBJ2-7, with D perhaps assigned TRBD1 or TRBD2 (5 bases each). V shed 6 bases and J shed 3 bases, with 18 bases lying between them. Germline V CDR1 and CDR2: KGHSH, LQKENI. This CDR3 spans 15 amino acids.

The rearrangement links TRBV6-6 to TRBJ2-5, with D possibly matching TRBD2 (6 bases). V was shortened by 2 bases and J by 2 bases, with 9 bases between the two germline ends. CDR3 length: 14 residues. Germline-derived CDR1 and CDR2 are MNHNY and SVGAGI (reference sequence). CDR3 residues: CASSYLRGQETQYF. The CDR3 nucleotides read TGTGCCAGCAGTTACCTGCGGGGTCAAGAGACCCAGTACTTC.

The chain recombines TRBV27 with TRBJ1-1; no clear D. This CDR3 is 14 amino acids long. V dropped 3 bases and J dropped 0 bases, with 8 bases sitting between them. Germline CDR1 and CDR2: MNHEY and SMNVEV (reference sequence). CDR3 protein: CASSFAGLNTEAFF. In DNA form, the CDR3 reads TGTGCCAGCAGTTTCGCTGGGTTGAACACTGAAGCTTTCTTT.

V gene TRBV28 combines with J gene TRBJ1-1; TRBD1 matches at 8 bases. J was trimmed by 5 bases and V by 2 bases; bases with no gene match: 4. The CDR3 is made up of 14 amino acids. CDR1 MDHEN and CDR2 SYDVKM come from the germline V gene. The CDR3 region is CASSLTQGETEAFF. CDR3 coding DNA: TGTGCCAGCAGTTTAACACAGGGGGAGACTGAAGCTTTCTTT.

This CDR3 reads CASSPGPPSSYEQYF. The DNA of the CDR3 is TGTGCCAGCAGCCCGGGACCTCCGAGCTCCTACGAGCAGTACTTC. V gene TRBV7-9 combines with J gene TRBJ2-7, with D perhaps assigned TRBD1 or TRBD2 (5 bases each). The CDR3 runs to 15 residues. Germline V gene data show CDR1 as SEHNR and CDR2 as FQNEAQ (reference sequence). V lost 5 bases and J 0 bases, leaving 14 bases between the germline ends.

This chain uses TRBV6-6 with TRBJ2-1; no clear D. The CDR3 contains 14 residues. V lost 6 bases, J lost 0 bases, and 9 bases lay in between. CDR1 is MNHNY and CDR2 is SVGAGI in the germline V gene (reference sequence). In DNA, the CDR3 is TGTGCCAGCAGCTCACTACACTCCTACAATGAGCAGTTCTTC. It yields the protein CASSSLHSYNEQFF.

The V gene is TRBV19, the J gene TRBJ2-2, with D tentatively TRBD1 or TRBD2 (6 bases each). The V end lost 3 bases, the J end lost 4 bases, and 15 bases lay between the germline ends. The germline V gene has CDR1 LNHDA and CDR2 SQIVND (reference sequence). CDR3 size: 16 residues. The CDR3 DNA is TGTGCCAGTAGTATTCGGGGGCGGGGCCTCACCGGGGAGCTGTTTTTT. Its translation is CASSIRGRGLTGELFF.

This rearrangement joins TRBV18 to TRBJ1-2; D may be TRBD1 (5 bases). The CDR3 extends over 16 amino acids. Germline CDR1 reads KGHSH; CDR2 reads LQKENI. Trimming removed 3 bases at V and 3 bases at J, with 17 bases between. CDR3 bases: TGTGCCAGCTCACCCTCCCCCGGGGGGTTGGACTATGGCTACACCTTC. This encodes CASSPSPGGLDYGYTF.

This chain joins TRBV4-1 and TRBJ1-2; D may be TRBD1 (5 bases). V dropped 4 bases and J dropped 8 bases, with 14 bases sitting between them. The CDR3 runs 13 residues. Germline assignment: CDR1 MGHRA and CDR2 YSYEKL. The DNA for the CDR3 is TGCGCCAGCAGCCCGGCGAGGGGTCGGGGCTACACCTTC. It yields the protein CASSPARGRGYTF.